This TCR beta chain was recorded in a study of human T cells and chemical hapten exposure (dated by TCRdb to the early 2020s). For the wider study: For sensitization, 2% DPC in acetone was applied to a roughly 2 cm by roughly 2 cm area of upper inner arm skin. Libraries were pooled for sequencing, and per-sample TCR yields varied mainly because of small differences in library volumes within the pool. Alopecia areata with under or over 50% scalp involvement, alopecia totalis and alopecia universalis were represented in the patient cohort, which was mostly female. For TCR sequencing, blood came from twenty-nine alopecia patients at anywhere from one to four time points (pre-sensitization, 2, 6 and 24 weeks). In alopecia patients, the study followed how the peripheral blood TCR repertoire changed in vivo over primary and secondary sensitization to diphenylcyclopropenone (DPC), a hapten. Patch testing on the upper back used Finn chambers containing 0.01% DPC, with scoring done after 6 days according to International Contact Dermatitis Research Group standards. Weekly therapeutic DPC doses were additionally applied to the scalp of patients throughout the approximately 25-week study period. Blood samples were taken from patients before sensitization (week 0) and at 2, 6 and about 24 weeks after DPC sensitization. Overall study outcomes, separate from this receptor: Because all patients had alopecia, a presumed autoimmune disease, the immune response of the patients might differ from that of healthy individuals. No change with DPC sensitization was found in the number of TCRs above 1 in 1000 frequency, and no evidence of global repertoire structure alterations was found. Patch test score correlated positively with the number of PT1 expanded TCRs, reaching significance at thresholds 8, 16 and 32 but not at 4. Repeated subsampling changed both the strength of the expansion versus patch-test correlation and the threshold at which that correlation became significant. Expanded TCRs formed significantly more large CDR3 similarity clusters than pre-sensitization or healthy control sets, consistent with antigen-driven responses.

This clonotype was detected many times. Its antigen remains unidentified. Qualities for individual bases were not recorded, and no much larger clone is one base off. After removal of 5 bases from V and 7 bases from J, the junction retains 7 bases not matched to a gene. Counted from cysteine to phenylalanine, this CDR3 has 14 amino acids. Only the CDR3 portion is preserved as DNA: 42 bases, with reading frame beginning at the first base. The library was made by RACE. Sequencing was carried out with a NextSeq 500. During library preparation, unique molecular identifiers were attached to individual cDNA molecules so that TCRs could be counted in a quantitative, reproducible way. Both TCR alpha and TCR beta chains were sequenced from each blood RNA sample. In the source study's methods: The median number of TCRs per sample was some 100,000, ranging from 23,224 to 690,600. V, J and CDR3 annotation of the TCR reads was performed with the Decombinator software suite. To make PS versus PT1 abundance plots, every sample was subsampled to the same number of TCRs (28,000). Expanded TCRs were defined as absent before sensitization and observed at least eight times at the 2-week time point. The public sequencing data were trimmed at Q25 with fastp and processed into clonotypes with MiXCR by TCRdb, which kept only in-frame beta chains. Rows are unified per CDR3 protein, each entry keeping the most common DNA and genes. In this record, the V and J calls reflect TCRdb's handling and not the investigators' own analysis. For this sample the table gives about 110,000 distinct CDR3 sequences, of which roughly 12% were detected only once. The top ten hold 1.5% to 2% of the sample.

What this sample's time point label stands for: pre-sensitization, week 0. Sample treatment or condition, as interpreted from the label and publication: therapeutic diphenylcyclopropenone sensitization with weekly scalp DPC. At every patch-test visit, the blood draw took place before the patch test was put on. Patients were eligible if aged 18 to 70, diagnosed with alopecia and judged suitable for DPC therapy, and pregnant patients were excluded. Total RNA was extracted from unfractionated whole blood that had been collected in Tempus Blood RNA tubes. Sequenced here: whole blood, sampled in connection with sensitization to the hapten diphenylcyclopropenone (DPC). This receptor was identified in a woman aged 45 to 65 with alopecia areata. Some clones in this sample may be carry-over from other donors' samples. The chain employs TRBV12-3 or TRBV12-4 and TRBJ1-5; the junction holds 8 bases that match TRBD1. For the CDR3, the sequence is CASSGQGSGQPQHF. The DNA reads TGTGCCAGCAGTGGACAGGGTTCCGGGCAGCCCCAGCATTTT.